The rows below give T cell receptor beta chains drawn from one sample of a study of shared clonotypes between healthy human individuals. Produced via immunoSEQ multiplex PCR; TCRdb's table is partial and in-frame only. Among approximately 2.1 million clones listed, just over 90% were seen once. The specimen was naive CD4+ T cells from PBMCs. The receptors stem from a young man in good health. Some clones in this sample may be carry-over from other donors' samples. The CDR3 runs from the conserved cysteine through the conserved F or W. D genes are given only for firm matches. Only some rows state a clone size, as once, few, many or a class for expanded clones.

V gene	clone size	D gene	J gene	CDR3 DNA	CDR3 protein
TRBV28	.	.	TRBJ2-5	TGTGCCAGCAGTTCCGCGTTGGAGACCCAGTACTTC	CASSSALETQYF
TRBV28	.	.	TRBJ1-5	TGTGCCAGCGTTGGGGGGGCGCGGAGCAATCAGCCCCAGCATTTT	CASVGGARSNQPQHF
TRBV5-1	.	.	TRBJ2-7	TGCGCCAGCAGCTTGGAAGGATACTACGAGCAGTACTTC	CASSLEGYYEQYF
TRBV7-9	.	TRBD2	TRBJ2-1	TGTGCCAGCAGCTTCTGGACTAGCGGGAGAGGTAATGAGCAGTTCTTC	CASSFWTSGRGNEQFF
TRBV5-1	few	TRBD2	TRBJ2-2	TGCGCCAGCATGGCTCTAGCGGGCACCGGGGAGCTGTTTTTT	CASMALAGTGELFF
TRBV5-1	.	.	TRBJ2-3	TGCGCCAGCAGCTTGGGAAGGGTCCGGGATACGCAGTATTTT	CASSLGRVRDTQYF
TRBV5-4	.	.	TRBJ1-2	TGTGCCAGCAGCTTGGCCGGGGAGAATGGCTACACCTTC	CASSLAGENGYTF
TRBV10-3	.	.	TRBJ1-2	TGTGCCATCAGTGAGTCCCCACGGTGGACAGCTAACTATGGCTACACCTTC	CAISESPRWTANYGYTF
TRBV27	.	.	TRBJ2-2	TGTGCCAGCAGTTTAATGAGGATGAACACCGGGGAGCTGTTTTTT	CASSLMRMNTGELFF
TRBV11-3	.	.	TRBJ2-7	TGTGCCAGCAGCTTAGGGACGTCGGCGGGGGAGCAGTACTTC	CASSLGTSAGEQYF
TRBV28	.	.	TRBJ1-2	TGTGCCAGCAGCCCCGACGGCGCCCAGTATCATAACTATGGCTACACCTTC	CASSPDGAQYHNYGYTF
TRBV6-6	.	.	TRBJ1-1	TGTGCCGTCCGGGCTTCGAACACTGAAGCTTTCTTT	CAVRASNTEAFF
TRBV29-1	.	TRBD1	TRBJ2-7	TGCAGCGCGACCGGGACAGGGAGCTACGAGCAGTACTTC	CSATGTGSYEQYF
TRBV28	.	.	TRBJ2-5	TGTGCCAGCAGTAGACCTCAAGAGACCCAGTACTTC	CASSRPQETQYF
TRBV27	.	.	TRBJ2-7	TGTGCCAGCAGTTTAGAGGGGACCCCGCGATACGAGCAGTACTTC	CASSLEGTPRYEQYF
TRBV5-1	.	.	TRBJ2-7	TGCGCCAGCAGCGGATTAACCTACGAGCAGTACTTC	CASSGLTYEQYF
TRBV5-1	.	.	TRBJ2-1	TGCGCCAGCCGTGGGCAGGGAGGCCACAATGAGCAGTTCTTC	CASRGQGGHNEQFF
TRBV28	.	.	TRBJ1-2	TGTGCCAGCAGTTTGGGGGGCCAGAACTATGGCTACACCTTC	CASSLGGQNYGYTF
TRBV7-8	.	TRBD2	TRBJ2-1	TGTGCCAGCAGCCGGACTAGCGGGAGGGCAAATGAGCAGTTCTTC	CASSRTSGRANEQFF
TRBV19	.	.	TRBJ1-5	TGTGCCAGTAGTATGTTTTCGGAGGTGAGTCAGCCCCAGCATTTT	CASSMFSEVSQPQHF
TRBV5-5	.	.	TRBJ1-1	TGTGCCAGCAGCTTGAGGCCCTTTTGGGAAGCTTTCTTT	CASSLRPFWEAFF
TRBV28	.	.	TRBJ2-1	TGTGCCAGCAGCCGCGAACTTAGCTCCTACAATGAGCAGTTCTTC	CASSRELSSYNEQFF
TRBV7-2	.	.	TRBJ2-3	TGTGCCAGCAGCCCCCACGGTCGGGGAGTCACAGATACGCAGTATTTT	CASSPHGRGVTDTQYF
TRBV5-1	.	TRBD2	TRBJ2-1	TGCGCCAGCAGCCGGTCTAGCGGGAGGGCCTCTGAGCAGTTCTTC	CASSRSSGRASEQFF
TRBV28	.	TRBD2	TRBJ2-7	TGTGCCAGCGGGGGACTAATGGGCACCTACGAGCAGTACTTC	CASGGLMGTYEQYF
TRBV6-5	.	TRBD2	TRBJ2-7	TGTGCCAGCGAGCGGGGCAGGCAAGCTAACGAGCAGTACTTC	CASERGRQANEQYF
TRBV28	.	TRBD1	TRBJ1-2	TGTGCCAGCAGTGCCGCCGGGACAGGAAACTATGGCTACACCTTC	CASSAAGTGNYGYTF
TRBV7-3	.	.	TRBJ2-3	TGTGCCAGCAGCTTAATAACGACAGCCCAAGGGAATTTT	CASSLITTAQGNF
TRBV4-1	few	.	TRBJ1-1	TGCGCCAGCAGCCAAGTTGGAGGGAACACTGAAGCTTTCTTT	CASSQVGGNTEAFF
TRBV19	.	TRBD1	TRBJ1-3	TGTGCCAGTACCCCGACAGGGGCTGGAAACACCATATATTTT	CASTPTGAGNTIYF
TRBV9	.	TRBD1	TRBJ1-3	TGTGCCAGCAGCGTAGATGGGACAGGTTTTGGAAACACCATATATTTT	CASSVDGTGFGNTIYF
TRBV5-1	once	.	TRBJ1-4	TGCGCCAGCAGCCCCGGTGGGGGGGCGCGGGAAAAACTGTTTTTT	CASSPGGGAREKLFF
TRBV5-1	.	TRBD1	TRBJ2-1	TGCGCCAGCAGCTCCGACAGGGTCCCCTACAATGAGCAGTTCTTC	CASSSDRVPYNEQFF
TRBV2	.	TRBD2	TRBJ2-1	TGTGCCAGCAGGGGACTAGCGGGGGGCTACAATGAGCAGTTCTTC	CASRGLAGGYNEQFF
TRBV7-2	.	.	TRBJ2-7	TGTGCCAGCAGCTTAGCGCAGGCGGGGAGAGAGCAGTACTTC	CASSLAQAGREQYF
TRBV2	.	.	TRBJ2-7	TGTGCCAGCAGTGATCGTCTAGCTTACGACGAGCAGTACTTC	CASSDRLAYDEQYF
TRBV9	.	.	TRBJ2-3	TGTGCCAGCAGCGTATCTTCGGGGTTGGGGACGCCAAGTGATTTT	CASSVSSGLGTPSDF
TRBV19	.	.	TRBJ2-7	TGTGCCAGTAGTAGGCGGGACGGAGCCTACGAGCAGTACTTC	CASSRRDGAYEQYF
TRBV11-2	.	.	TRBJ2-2	TGTGCCAGCAGCCGGCAGTTAATTACGAACACCGGGGAGCTGTTTTTT	CASSRQLITNTGELFF
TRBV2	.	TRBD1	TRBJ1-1	TGTGCCAGCAGTGACAGGGGGACAGGCACTGAAGCTTTCTTT	CASSDRGTGTEAFF
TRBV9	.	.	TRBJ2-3	TGTGCCAGCAGCGTAGGGTTGGTGAGGGTGCCTGATACGCAGTATTTT	CASSVGLVRVPDTQYF
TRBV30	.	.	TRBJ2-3	TGTGCCTGGAGTAGCGGTCCAATAGCGACAGATACGCAGTATTTT	CAWSSGPIATDTQYF
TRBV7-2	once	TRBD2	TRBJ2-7	TGTGCCAGCAGCTCTAGCGGGAGCTCCCCCTACGAGCAGTACTTC	CASSSSGSSPYEQYF
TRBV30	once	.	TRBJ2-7	TGTGCCTGGAGTGGGGTGGGAGGCTACGAGCAGTACTTC	CAWSGVGGYEQYF
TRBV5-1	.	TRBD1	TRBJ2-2	TGCGCCAGCTGGACAGGGCGGGGCACCGGGGAGCTGTTTTTT	CASWTGRGTGELFF
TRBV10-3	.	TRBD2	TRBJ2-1	TGTGCCATCAGGGGACTAGCGGGAACGACTTCCTACAATGAGCAGTTCTTC	CAIRGLAGTTSYNEQFF